These 21 T cell receptor beta chains were all obtained from the same sample, sequenced in a study of Ad26.COV2.S vaccination and SARS-CoV-2 variants. Regarding treatment: some 19 received Ad26.COV2.S at low or high dose, single or two shots; about five received placebo; per-sample allocation not given. Collection of the samples took place on day 63 after the first injection of vaccine or placebo. Measured with immunoSEQ multiplex PCR; TCRdb has only the in-frame clones, and not every one. The table shows fewer than 500,000 clones, with about 88% occurring only once. The sequencing here drew on peripheral blood, taken in a trial of Ad26.COV2.S vaccine versus placebo. The receptors were sampled from a person between 18 and 60 years old who received the Ad26.COV2.S COVID-19 vaccine or a placebo.

The gene calls are TRBV2 and TRBJ1-2, with D tentatively TRBD1 (6 bases). Germline V gene lookup returns CDR1 SNHLY and CDR2 FYNNEI. V was pared by 1 base and J by 4 bases, with 10 bases between. The CDR3 contains 14 residues. The CDR3 here is CASSEVGRGYGYTF. The CDR3 region has the DNA TGTGCCAGCAGTGAAGTTGGCAGGGGCTATGGCTACACCTTC.

This clone occurred once. The J gene is TRBJ1-1, the V gene TRBV7-8; D might be TRBD1 (5 bases). The V end lost 7 bases, the J end lost 6 bases, and 21 bases lay between the germline ends. The CDR3 runs 15 residues. Germline CDR1 SGHVS, CDR2 FQNEAQ. In nucleotides, the CDR3 is TGTGCCAGCACTCTTAGGGACGGCTTGGCGGCTGAAGCTTTCTTT. As protein: CASTLRDGLAAEAFF.

The genes are TRBV12-3 or TRBV12-4 and TRBJ1-1; tentative D call: TRBD1 (6 bases). Trimming removed 3 bases at V and 3 bases at J, with 8 bases between. The CDR3 has 13 amino acids. Here the CDR3 reads CASSLNRDTEAFF. DNA of the CDR3: TGTGCCAGCAGTTTGAACAGGGACACTGAAGCTTTCTTT.

The V gene is TRBV5-1, the J gene TRBJ2-7; 13 bases match TRBD2. CDR3 length: 14 residues. V was pared by 4 bases and J by 6 bases, with 4 bases of the junction left unmatched. Germline V gene lookup returns CDR1 SGHRS and CDR2 YFSETQ. The CDR3 loop reads CASSTGLAGVEQYV. The CDR3 DNA sequence: TGCGCCAGCAGCACCGGACTAGCGGGAGTCGAGCAGTACGTC.

The V call is TRBV24-1, the J call TRBJ2-1; D may be TRBD2 (5 bases). V shed 2 bases and J shed 5 bases, with 15 bases lying between them. Germline CDR1 and CDR2: KGHDR and SFDVKD. This CDR3 comprises 16 residues. The CDR3 reads CATSDSQTYSDNEQFF. Written as DNA, the CDR3 is TGTGCCACCAGTGATTCCCAAACTTATAGCGACAATGAGCAGTTCTTC.

The count of this clone is one. This rearrangement joins TRBV7-8 to TRBJ1-4; possible D gene TRBD1, 5 bases. Germline CDR1 is SGHVS and CDR2 is FQNEAQ. The CDR3 is 14 residues long. Trimming cost V 4 bases and J 5 bases, with 11 bases left between them. The CDR3 protein is CASSYRDGNEKLFF. CDR3 sequence (DNA): TGTGCCAGCAGCTACCGGGACGGGAATGAAAAACTGTTTTTT.

The rearrangement joins TRBV7-3 to TRBJ2-7; the match to TRBD2 covers 7 bases. The V and J ends lost 8 bases and 5 bases, in that order; junction bases with no gene match: 24. This CDR3 has 18 residues. Germline V CDR1 and CDR2: SGHTA, FQGTGA. The DNA of the CDR3 is TGTGCCAGCTATCAGGGACCGTACTTGGGGGGGAGCGCGGACGAGCAGTACGTC. Protein product: CASYQGPYLGGSADEQYV.

This chain uses TRBV19 with TRBJ2-7; D gene ambiguous. The V end lost 6 bases, the J end lost 0 bases, and 12 bases lay between the germline ends. CDR1 and CDR2 (germline): LNHDA, SQIVND (reference sequence). This CDR3 contains 14 residues. CDR3 nucleotides: TGTGCCAGTAGGAGGCTACCTTCCTCCTACGAGCAGTACTTC. Residues: CASRRLPSSYEQYF.

This sequence joins TRBV11-2 and TRBJ2-1, with TRBD2 identical over 14 bases. J was trimmed by 13 bases and V by 0 bases; bases with no gene match: 11. From germline, CDR1 is SGHAT and CDR2 FQNNGV. The CDR3 totals 17 residues. CDR3 loop: CASSLDFSGLAGATQFF. CDR3 DNA sequence: TGTGCCAGCAGCTTAGATTTCTCGGGACTAGCGGGGGCGACACAGTTCTTC.

This rearrangement joins TRBV6-2 or TRBV6-3 to TRBJ2-1; 14 nucleotides line up with TRBD2. Unmatched junction bases numbered 1, after V lost 4 bases and J lost 14 bases. The germline CDR1 and CDR2 sequences are MNHEY and SVGEGT. The CDR3 is 12 amino acids. The CDR3 nucleotides read TGTGCCAGCAGTTGGGGACTAGCGGGGGAGTTCTTC. As protein: CASSWGLAGEFF.

The chain combines TRBV2 with TRBJ1-1, with a weak D call TRBD1 (6 bases). Deletions cut 9 bases from V and 5 bases from J, with 16 bases between. Germline CDR1 SNHLY, CDR2 FYNNEI. The CDR3 contains 13 residues. The CDR3 loop is CARGGARRTEAFF. The CDR3 region has the DNA TGTGCCAGGGGGGGGGCAAGGAGGACTGAAGCTTTCTTT.

This rearrangement joins TRBV6-5 to TRBJ2-7; D is possibly TRBD1 (6 bases). The ends were cut back, 6 bases at V and 0 bases at J, with 12 bases in the middle. In germline, CDR1 is MNHEY, CDR2 SVGAGI. The CDR3 contains 14 residues. The DNA of the CDR3 is TGTGCCAGCAGGAAGACAGGAAACTCCTACGAGCAGTACTTC. It yields the protein CASRKTGNSYEQYF.

This rearrangement joins TRBV5-1 to TRBJ2-2, with TRBD1 matching 8 bases. J lost 7 bases, V lost 1 base, and 12 bases had no gene match. Per germline, CDR1 SGHRS and CDR2 YFSETQ. The CDR3 runs to 17 residues. CDR3 coding DNA: TGCGCCAGCAGCTTGTTTGGACAGGGAGGCTTGTACGGGGAGCTGTTTTTT. This codes for CASSLFGQGGLYGELFF.

The chain recombines TRBV21-1 with TRBJ2-7; the table names TRBD2, a call not compared with the DNA. TRBV21-1 is given as a pseudogene. The CDR3 covers 15 residues. In DNA, the CDR3 is TGTGCCAGCAGCACGCGGGTCCCAGCCGGGTACGAGCAGTACTTC. Protein sequence: CASSTRVPAGYEQYF.

The chain is built from TRBV7-9 and TRBJ2-3; D may be TRBD2 (6 bases). This CDR3 comprises 16 residues. Germline loops: CDR1 SEHNR, CDR2 FQNEAQ (reference sequence). Trimming shortened V by 4 bases and J by 5 bases, and 19 bases separated the two germline ends. CDR3 in DNA: TGTGCCAGCAGCTCGTTCGATGCGGGGCGGCAAGATACGCAGTATTTT. Its translation is CASSSFDAGRQDTQYF. Looking up the rest from reference TRBV7-9 and TRBJ2-3 gives the full variable domain: DTGVSQNPRHKITKRGQNVTFRCDPISEHNRLYWYRQTLGQGPEFLTYFQNEAQLEKSRLLSDRFSAERPKGSFSTLEIQRTEQGDSAMYLCASSSFDAGRQDTQYFGPGTRLTVL.

V usage is TRBV7-2 and J usage is TRBJ1-5; the D is unclear. This CDR3 has 14 residues. CDR1 is SGHTA and CDR2 is FQGNSA in the germline V gene. V dropped 3 bases and J dropped 7 bases, with 13 bases sitting between them. The CDR3 here is CASSLGVGFQPQHF. CDR3 nucleotides: TGTGCCAGCAGCTTGGGCGTGGGATTCCAGCCCCAGCATTTT.

A single count supports this clone. CDR3 residues: CASSQTRPANTEAFF. CDR3 nucleotides: TGTGCCAGCTCTCAGACTAGACCGGCGAACACTGAAGCTTTCTTT. J is TRBJ1-1 and V is TRBV18; D is ambiguous. Germline V gene lookup returns CDR1 KGHSH and CDR2 LQKENI. V was trimmed by 6 bases and J by 1 base, leaving 15 bases between them. CDR3 length: 15 amino acids.

CDR3 region: CASSYSIGGLHTEAFF. Here the CDR3 DNA reads TGTGCCAGCAGTTACTCGATTGGGGGGCTGCACACTGAAGCTTTCTTT. The chain joins TRBV6-5 to TRBJ1-1, with D tentatively TRBD1 (6 bases). Looked up from germline, CDR1 is MNHEY and CDR2 is SVGAGI. V was clipped by 0 bases and J by 3 bases, with 14 bases between them. There are 16 residues in the CDR3.

The genes are TRBV27 and TRBJ1-5; the D gene is possibly TRBD1 (5 bases). Trimming took 5 bases from V and 4 from J, leaving 9 bases between them. The CDR3 loop spans 13 amino acids. CDR1 and CDR2 (germline): MNHEY, SMNVEV (reference sequence). CDR3 in DNA: TGTGCCAGCAGTACCAGGGTAAATCAGCCCCAGCATTTT. As protein: CASSTRVNQPQHF.

The chain joins TRBV5-4 to TRBJ2-7, with no clear D. The length of the CDR3 is 12 residues. Per the germline V gene, CDR1 is SGHNT and CDR2 is YYREEE (reference sequence). Trimming shortened V by 5 bases and J by 2 bases, and 8 bases separated the two germline ends. The CDR3 sequence is CASRARPYEQYV. The DNA for the CDR3 is TGTGCCAGCAGGGCCAGACCCTACGAGCAGTACGTC.

The V gene is TRBV14, the J gene TRBJ1-6; D gene uncertain. The CDR3 extends over 16 amino acids. The V end was cut by 0 bases, the J end by 10 bases, with 16 bases between. Germline V gives CDR1 SGHDN, CDR2 FVKESK. CDR3 protein: CASSQDFGLVGSPLHF. CDR3 coding DNA: TGTGCCAGCAGCCAAGATTTTGGCCTAGTGGGGTCACCCCTCCACTTT.